Sequencing of this TCR beta chain was carried out in a study of blood T cell repertoires in COVID-19 (dated by TCRdb to 2018 to 2021). Study-wide context: The collaborator samples originated in the United States, Italy and Spain and spanned the acute and convalescent phases of COVID-19. Where HLA class I and class II types were available, the types were taken from metadata supplied by the sample provider, not from assay-based typing. A de-identified subject ID, COVID-19 status, age in years and sex were almost always included in the sample metadata. A freely available public database, intended as a resource for researchers studying the immune response to SARS-CoV-2, is where the repertoires were released. Subjects who had been exposed to COVID-19, were actively infected with it, or had recovered from it provided the deeply sampled blood TCRbeta repertoires that made up the dataset. The prospective study material was composed of cDNA or gDNA derived from T cells, B-cell-depleted T cells, or PBMCs. Samples were obtained from the ongoing ImmuneRACE study (first 160 participants) and from over a thousand subjects provided by 6 global collaborators. Broad study findings and their caveats: Clinical and demographic metadata were provided uncurated, with the amount varying by source and participant.

TCRbeta CDR3 regions were amplified from genomic DNA by means of the immunoSEQ Assay, a bias-controlled multiplex PCR. The authors' analysis ran thus. Nucleated cell counts per sample were estimated from amplification of reference gene primers within the assay. Sequence reads were collapsed and filtered to measure the absolute abundance of every unique TCRbeta CDR3 rearrangement. For each sample, productive Simpson clonality was calculated as the square root of Simpson's diversity index across productive rearrangements. This is the immuneACCESS table as TCRdb keeps it, with only in-frame sequences that have V and J called. A part of the clones is gone; compared with another copy, unresolved V genes explain less than half, and the rest is unexplained. Clone size and the V and J calls come from that table; the DNA yielded D and trimming. This sample lists about 320,000 clones; approximately 90% were detected once. In total, the top ten clones hold around 3.9% of the sample.

In the prospective study, participants were about 18 to 95 years old, resided in 20 to 30 geographic areas of the United States, and were enrolled through a virtual design. To assign participants to cohorts, the prospective study relied on clinical history that participants themselves reported in a screening survey and a study questionnaire. Exposed participants had been in contact with someone with a PCR-confirmed or clinician-diagnosed COVID-19 case within 2 weeks of study entry. Mobile phlebotomists in the prospective study collected whole blood, serum and a nasopharyngeal or oropharyngeal swab from every participant. Over a roughly two-month period, participants in the prospective study had the option of providing additional blood draws and questionnaires. Prospective study blood samples were shipped either frozen or at room temperature before DNA extraction. Turning to this clone: This receptor's antigen is unknown. One base away there is no much larger clone; base qualities are not given.

The sequence derives from a woman in her twenties or thirties who had been exposed to COVID-19. The sequenced material came from PBMCs or T cells enriched from blood (not recorded which).

The bases read TGTGCCAGCAGGAGGCGGGGGGACTATGGCTACACCTTC. The encoded protein is CASRRRGDYGYTF. The rearranged segments are TRBV7-8 and TRBJ1-2, and TRBD1 may be the D gene, going by 5 matching bases. V is cut by 6 bases and J by 3 bases, and the space between the germline ends is 11 bases. From its cysteine to its phenylalanine, the CDR3 spans 13 amino acids. Just CDR3 DNA is preserved here, 39 bases in frame from base 1. CDR1 and CDR2 (SGHVS, FQNEAQ) derive from the germline V gene. Full variable domain (CDR3 extended with the reference TRBV7-8 and TRBJ1-2 proteins): GAGVSQSPRYKVAKRGQDVALRCDPISGHVSLFWYQQALGQGPEFLTYFQNEAQLDKSGLPSDRFFAERPEGSVSTLKIQRTQQEDSAVYLCASRRRGDYGYTFGSGTRLTVV.